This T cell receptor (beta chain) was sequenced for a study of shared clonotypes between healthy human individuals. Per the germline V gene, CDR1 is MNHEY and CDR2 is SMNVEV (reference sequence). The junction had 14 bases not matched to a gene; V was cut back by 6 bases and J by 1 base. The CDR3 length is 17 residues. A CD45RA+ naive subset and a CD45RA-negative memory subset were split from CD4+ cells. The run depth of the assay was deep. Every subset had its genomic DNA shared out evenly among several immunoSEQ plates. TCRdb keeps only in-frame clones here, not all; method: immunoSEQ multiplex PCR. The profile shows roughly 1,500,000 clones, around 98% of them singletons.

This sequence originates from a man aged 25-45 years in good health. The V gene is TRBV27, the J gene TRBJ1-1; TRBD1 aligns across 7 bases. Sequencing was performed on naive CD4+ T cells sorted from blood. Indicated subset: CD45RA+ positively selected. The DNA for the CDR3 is TGTGCCAGCAGGAAGACAGGGAGGCCCTTACAGAACACTGAAGCTTTCTTT. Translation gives CASRKTGRPLQNTEAFF.